This section outlines one T cell receptor beta chain sequence together with its context. Per germline, CDR1 KGHDR and CDR2 SFDVKD. The ends lost 5 bases at V and 4 bases at J; junction bases unmatched: 4. This CDR3 is 14 amino acids long. Original analysis: Counts of nucleated cells, estimated from reference gene primer amplification, were obtained. The method was immunoSEQ multiplex PCR; TCRdb's version includes in-frame clones alone and lacks a portion of them. V, J and clone size are taken as reported in that table, and D and trimming were inferred from the DNA itself. Of about 380,000 clones in the sample, more than 75% are singletons; the top ten hold more than 1%. The data originate from a study of blood T cell repertoires in COVID-19. At the level of the study: The analysed material was cDNA or gDNA that came from T cells, B-cell-depleted T cells, or PBMCs.

What the recovered Cohort 3 donors had was two negative PCRs, clearance, or symptom resolution. Sample: PBMCs or T cells enriched from blood (not recorded which). The receptor was derived from a woman between 18 and 29 years old who had recovered from COVID-19. V gene TRBV24-1 combines with J gene TRBJ1-2; 9 nucleotides agree with TRBD1. CDR3 sequence (DNA): TGTGCCACCAGTGGCGGACAGGGGTCCTATGGCTACACCTTC. Amino acids: CATSGGQGSYGYTF.